Following are 21 T cell receptor beta chains from one sample sequenced in a study of read filtering for tumor transcriptome and immune sequencing (TCRdb year 2020). The data were produced on an Illumina HiSeq 4000. Starting from approximately 0.4 ug RNA, TCR libraries were constructed with the Immunoverse kit using molecular barcoded adaptors that cover the alpha/delta and beta/gamma chains. In TCRdb, the public reads were trimmed at Q25 with fastp and aligned with MiXCR, with productive beta chains retained. Rows matching on CDR3 protein sequence are summarized as one entry with the most common DNA and genes. The sample table holds 49,000 or so distinct CDR3 sequences, of which about an eighth were seen once. Just over 14% of the sample comes from the top ten. The specimen sequenced was a population of CD138-negative cells sorted from bone marrow. In the paper's terms, the cell subset or site label means: bone marrow mononuclear cells depleted of CD138+ plasma/myeloma cells by negative magnetic selection. These receptors were taken from a donor aged 40 or older with multiple myeloma.

This clonotype was found many times. The genes are TRBV28 and TRBJ2-5, with TRBD1 matching over 7 bases. Germline-derived CDR1 and CDR2 are MDHEN and SYDVKM. The trim removed 5 bases at V and 5 bases at J, leaving 2 bases unmatched. The CDR3 loop spans 12 amino acids. The CDR3 DNA reads TGTGCCAGCAGTGACAGGGACGAGACCCAGTACTTC. Its protein is CASSDRDETQYF.

This clonotype was picked up many times. The J gene is TRBJ2-3, the V gene TRBV7-6; D might be TRBD1 or TRBD2, each matching 5 bases. The CDR3 is made up of 14 amino acids. From germline, CDR1 is SGHVS and CDR2 FNYEAQ. Between the trimmed V and J ends, which lost 2 bases and 5 bases, there was a span of 11 bases. DNA of the CDR3: TGTGCCAGCAGCTTAAATCGGGGACGAGATACGCAGTATTTT. It translates to CASSLNRGRDTQYF. Full variable domain (rest looked up from reference TRBV7-6 and TRBJ2-3): GAGVSQSPRYKVTKRGQDVALRCDPISGHVSLYWYRQALGQGPEFLTYFNYEAQQDKSGLPNDRFSAERPEGSISTLTIQRTEQRDSAMYRCASSLNRGRDTQYFGPGTRLTVL.

This clonotype appeared many times. V gene TRBV18 combines with J gene TRBJ2-3; D remains unclear. CDR3 length: 16 amino acids. Germline loops: CDR1 KGHSH, CDR2 LQKENI. V shed 1 base and J shed 4 bases, with 15 bases lying between them. The CDR3 loop is CASSPRSPPRPDTQYF. The CDR3 coding sequence is TGTGCCAGCTCACCACGGTCCCCACCCCGGCCAGATACGCAGTATTTT.

The table lists this clonotype with many counts. This sequence joins TRBV30 and TRBJ1-6; maybe TRBD1 (6 bases). The CDR3 loop spans 14 amino acids. Trimming left V 0 bases short and J 9 bases short, with 12 bases between. The germline CDR1 and CDR2 sequences are GTSNPN and SVGIG (reference sequence). CDR3 protein: CAWSVLRGGSPLHF. CDR3 nucleotides: TGTGCCTGGAGTGTACTCAGGGGTGGTTCACCCCTCCACTTT.

Only a few counts were recorded for this clonotype. This may stem from a read error, because a much larger clone lies one nucleotide away. As the CDR3 is not closed by the conserved phenylalanine or tryptophan, this likely results from a read error. It is unclear where the CDR3 begins or ends on the DNA, so no DNA is shown, and the CDR3 is as TCRdb lists it. The chain joins TRBV21-1 to TRBJ1-2; the D segment call TRBD1 is taken from the table without a DNA check. TRBV21-1 is a known pseudogene. The CDR3 extends over 13 residues, inclusive of both ends. The CDR3 loop is CASSNKDSYGYTL.

This clonotype was picked up many times. The chain combines TRBV30 with TRBJ2-2; TRBD2 matches at 10 bases. The V and J ends lost 0 bases and 6 bases, in that order; junction bases with no gene match: 7. Per the germline V gene, CDR1 is GTSNPN and CDR2 is SVGIG (reference sequence). The CDR3 loop spans 16 amino acids. This CDR3 is CAWSVRSGRVSGELFF. The CDR3, as DNA: TGTGCCTGGAGTGTACGGAGCGGGAGGGTCTCCGGGGAGCTGTTTTTT. Full variable domain (rest looked up from reference TRBV30 and TRBJ2-2): SQTIHQWPATLVQPVGSPLSLECTVEGTSNPNLYWYRQAAGRGLQLLFYSVGIGQISSEVPQNLSASRPQDRQFILSSKKLLLSDSGFYLCAWSVRSGRVSGELFFGEGSRLTVL.

The table lists this clonotype with many counts. V is TRBV7-8 and J is TRBJ2-2, with TRBD1 as a possible D gene (6 bases). Germline CDR1 SGHVS, CDR2 FQNEAQ. The V and J ends lost 5 bases and 4 bases respectively, with 14 bases between them. The CDR3 runs 15 residues. The CDR3 DNA sequence: TGTGCCAGCAGCCCGAGGACAGTACCCACCGGGGAGCTGTTTTTT. Amino acid sequence: CASSPRTVPTGELFF.

This clonotype came up many times. The CDR3 sequence is CAGKENMNTEAFF. In DNA, the CDR3 is TGTGCCGGGAAGGAAAATATGAACACTGAAGCTTTCTTT. The chain is built from TRBV7-9 and TRBJ1-1; D uncertain. The CDR3 is 13 amino acids. Germline V lookup: CDR1 SEHNR, CDR2 FQNEAQ (reference sequence). Trimming shortened V by 11 bases and J by 0 bases, and 13 bases separated the two germline ends.

This clonotype was counted at least ten times. The rearrangement joins TRBV5-1 to TRBJ1-3; D uncertain. Trimming took off 4 bases at V and 7 bases at J, with 15 bases between the two ends. Germline V CDR1 and CDR2: SGHRS, YFSETQ. The CDR3 contains 14 residues. CDR3 loop: CASSPDLNWNTIYF. The CDR3 nucleotides are TGCGCCAGCAGCCCGGACCTAAATTGGAACACCATATATTTT.

This clonotype was recorded a few times. The rearrangement links TRBV20-1 to TRBJ2-5, with a possible D match to TRBD1 (6 bases). From germline, CDR1 is DFQATT and CDR2 SNEGSKA (reference sequence). The CDR3 is made up of 14 amino acids. The V and J ends lost 2 bases and 5 bases respectively, with 15 bases between them. This CDR3 is CSARRPGARETQYF. Written as DNA, the CDR3 is TGCAGTGCTAGACGCCCAGGGGCGCGTGAGACCCAGTACTTC.

This clonotype was picked up many times. This sequence joins TRBV7-2 and TRBJ1-5, with D possibly being TRBD1 (5 bases). Germline-derived CDR1 and CDR2 are SGHTA and FQGNSA. The CDR3 consists of 16 residues. The germline V and J ends were trimmed by 1 base and 1 base, with 11 bases remaining between them. The chain's CDR3 is CASSLVGTSSNQPQHF. The CDR3 DNA reads as TGTGCCAGCAGCTTAGTGGGGACCTCCAGCAATCAGCCCCAGCATTTT.

J is TRBJ2-1 and V is TRBV20-1; D is perhaps TRBD2 (7 bases). The germline CDR1 and CDR2 sequences are DFQATT and SNEGSKA (reference sequence). Trimming removed 2 bases at V and 7 bases at J, with 24 bases between. This CDR3 has 17 residues. The CDR3 reads CSARSPGTGGRANEQFF. CDR3 sequence (DNA): TGCAGTGCTAGATCCCCAGGGACGGGGGGCCGAGCTAATGAGCAGTTCTTC.

Turning to this clonotype: A far larger clone is one base from this, pointing to a likely read error. This chain connects TRBV7-2 to TRBJ2-3, with 7 bases matching TRBD1. V shed 1 base, J shed 7 bases, and the junction held 5 bases outside the gene matches. Per germline, CDR1 SGHTA and CDR2 FQGNSA. CDR3 length equals 14 residues. CDR3 protein: CASSLDGTVYTQYF. CDR3 DNA sequence: TGTGCCAGCAGCTTAGATGGGACAGTCTATACGCAGTATTTT. Filled out from reference TRBV7-2 and TRBJ2-3, the complete variable domain reads GAGVSQSPSNKVTEKGKDVELRCDPISGHTALYWYRQSLGQGLEFLIYFQGNSAPDKSGLPSDRFSAERTGGSVSTLTIQRTQQEDSAVYLCASSLDGTVYTQYFGPGTRLTVL.

On this clonotype itself: This sequence may be a read error, since a much larger clone differs from it by one base. The chain combines TRBV7-3 with TRBJ2-2; no reliable D call. Germline CDR1 SGHTA, CDR2 FQGTGA. This CDR3 has 16 amino acids. CDR3 bases: TGTGCCGGCAGCTTACAATCAGGCGCGAACACCGGGGAGCTGTTTTTT. It translates to CAGSLQSGANTGELFF.

There are many counts of this clonotype. The V gene is TRBV6-6, the J gene TRBJ1-6; 10 bases fit TRBD1. The germline V gene encodes CDR1 MNHNY and CDR2 SVGAGI (reference sequence). V dropped 3 bases and J dropped 10; count of bases not matched to a gene: 12. This CDR3 comprises 17 residues. This CDR3 reads CASSYTPTGTGESPLHF. CDR3 DNA: TGTGCCAGCAGTTATACCCCAACCGGGACAGGGGAGTCACCCCTCCACTTT.

Many counts were recorded for this clonotype. The chain recombines TRBV20-1 with TRBJ1-1, with 7 positions matching TRBD1. Germline V lookup: CDR1 DFQATT, CDR2 SNEGSKA (reference sequence). The CDR3 runs 13 residues. V dropped 5 bases and J dropped 3; count of bases not matched to a gene: 6. The CDR3 DNA sequence: TGCAGTGCTGTTAACAGGGGTTACACTGAAGCTTTCTTT. This gives the protein CSAVNRGYTEAFF.

Details on this clonotype: Because the CDR3 is missing its conserved closing phenylalanine or tryptophan, this is likely a read error. The DNA is left out, because the CDR3 cannot be placed on it with certainty; the CDR3 is given as TCRdb lists it. This chain links TRBV29-1 with TRBJ2-1; TRBD2 is the table's D call and was not checked against the DNA. From germline, CDR1 is SQVTM and CDR2 ANQGSEA. The CDR3 spans 17 amino acids, including both terminal residues. The CDR3 is CSVRRASGSSSAGEQLL.

This clonotype was detected ten times or more. The gene calls are TRBV11-2 and TRBJ2-5; 7 positions agree with TRBD1. V lost 4 bases and J lost 4; bases outside the gene matches: 6. There are 14 residues in the CDR3. Germline CDR1 reads SGHAT; CDR2 reads FQNNGV. Here the CDR3 reads CASSSLTGAETQYF. The CDR3 DNA is TGTGCCAGCAGCTCACTTACAGGGGCAGAGACCCAGTACTTC.

This clonotype was detected ten times or more. The genes are TRBV7-9 and TRBJ1-1, with 11 nucleotides matching TRBD1. The CDR3 length is 19 residues. The junction had 16 bases not matched to a gene; V was cut back by 6 bases and J by 1 base. Germline V gene lookup returns CDR1 SEHNR and CDR2 FQNEAQ (reference sequence). CDR3 residues: CASRPRSRDRGNRNTEAFF. In DNA, the CDR3 is TGTGCCAGCAGACCGAGATCCCGGGACAGGGGGAATCGGAACACTGAAGCTTTCTTT.

There are many counts of this clonotype. This rearrangement joins TRBV6-5 to TRBJ1-1; no reliable D call. Trimming left V 1 base short and J 4 bases short, with 13 bases between. From germline, CDR1 is MNHEY and CDR2 SVGAGI. The CDR3 covers 15 residues. CDR3 DNA sequence: TGTGCCAGCAGTTACTTCCAGACTTTTGGCACTGAAGCTTTCTTT. Translation gives CASSYFQTFGTEAFF.

Note on this clonotype: A much larger clone sits a single nucleotide away, making a read error possible. CDR3 bases: TGTGCCAGCAGTTTAATCGGAGGGGGGGACACTGAAGCTTTCTTT. This translates into CASSLIGGGDTEAFF. The genes are TRBV12-3 or TRBV12-4 and TRBJ1-1, with D tentatively TRBD1 (6 bases). Trimming removed 2 bases from V and 3 bases from J, with 13 bases in between. The CDR3 extends over 15 amino acids.